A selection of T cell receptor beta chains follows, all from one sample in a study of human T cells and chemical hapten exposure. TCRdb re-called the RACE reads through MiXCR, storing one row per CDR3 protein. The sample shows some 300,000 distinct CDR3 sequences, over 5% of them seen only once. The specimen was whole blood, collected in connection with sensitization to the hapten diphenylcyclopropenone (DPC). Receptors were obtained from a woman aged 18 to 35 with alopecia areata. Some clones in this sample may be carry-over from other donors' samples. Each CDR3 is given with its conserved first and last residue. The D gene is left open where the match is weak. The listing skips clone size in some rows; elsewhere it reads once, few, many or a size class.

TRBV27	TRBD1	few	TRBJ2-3	CASSIQGFTDTQYF	TGTGCCAGCAGTATACAGGGGTTCACAGATACGCAGTATTTT
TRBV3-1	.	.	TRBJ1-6	CASSQRQLSPLHF	TGTGCCAGCAGCCAGCGACAGCTTTCACCCCTCCACTTT
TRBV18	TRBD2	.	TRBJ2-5	CASSPPAGLAGKETQYF	TGTGCCAGCTCACCACCGGCGGGGCTAGCGGGGAAAGAGACCCAGTACTTC
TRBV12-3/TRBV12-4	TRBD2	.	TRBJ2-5	CASSLAGAGGRETQYF	TGTGCCAGCAGTTTAGCTGGAGCGGGGGGGCGGGAGACCCAGTACTTC
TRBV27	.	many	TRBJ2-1	CASSHGTDNEQFF	TGTGCCAGCAGTCACGGAACGGACAATGAGCAGTTCTTC
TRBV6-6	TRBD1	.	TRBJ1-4	CASIKTGKRGEKLFF	TGTGCCAGCATTAAGACAGGGAAACGTGGTGAAAAACTGTTTTTT
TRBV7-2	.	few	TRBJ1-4	CASSLGGSQNTEKLFF	TGTGCCAGCAGCTTAGGAGGTTCTCAGAATACTGAAAAACTGTTTTTT
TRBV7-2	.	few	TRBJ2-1	CASSSGASDNEQFF	TGTGCCAGCAGCTCGGGGGCCTCCGACAATGAGCAGTTCTTC
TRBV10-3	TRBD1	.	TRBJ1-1	CAIGQGAENTEAFF	TGTGCCATCGGGCAGGGGGCAGAGAACACTGAAGCTTTCTTT
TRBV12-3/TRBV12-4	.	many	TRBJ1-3	CASTGKGSVSGNTIYF	TGTGCCAGCACTGGGAAGGGGAGCGTCTCTGGAAACACCATATATTTT
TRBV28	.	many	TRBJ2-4	CASRDSGLAKNIQYF	TGTGCCAGCAGGGATAGCGGTCTAGCCAAAAACATTCAGTACTTC
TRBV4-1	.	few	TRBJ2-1	CASSQVPRGSYNEQFF	TGCGCCAGCAGCCAAGTCCCCCGCGGATCCTACAATGAGCAGTTCTTC
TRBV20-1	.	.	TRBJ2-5	CGGTDDQETQYF	TGCGGCGGGACTGACGACCAAGAGACCCAGTACTTC
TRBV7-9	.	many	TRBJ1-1	CASSSAGGQGTEAFF	TGTGCCAGCAGCTCCGCTGGGGGGCAAGGCACTGAAGCTTTCTTT
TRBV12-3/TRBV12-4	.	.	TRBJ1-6	CASSSAGGRSPLHF	TGTGCCAGCAGCTCGGCCGGGGGCCGGTCACCCCTCCACTTT
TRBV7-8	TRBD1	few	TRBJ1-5	CASSSPGTGENWGNQPQHF	TGTGCCAGCAGCTCTCCCGGGACAGGGGAGAACTGGGGCAATCAGCCCCAGCATTTT
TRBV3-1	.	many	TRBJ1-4	CASSRLDSLGEKLFF	TGTGCCAGCAGCCGACTGGACAGCTTGGGTGAAAAACTGTTTTTT
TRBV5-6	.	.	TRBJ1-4	CASSPPPNSNEKLFF	TGTGCCAGCAGCCCACCCCCGAACTCAAATGAAAAACTGTTTTTT
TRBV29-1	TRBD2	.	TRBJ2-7	CSVERSGSSYEQYF	TGCAGCGTTGAACGTAGCGGGTCCTCCTACGAGCAGTACTTC
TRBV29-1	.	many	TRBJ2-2	CSVVTQLNTGELFF	TGCAGCGTTGTGACACAGCTCAACACCGGGGAGCTGTTTTTT
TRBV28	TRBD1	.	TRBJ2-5	CASSLRTGRRETQYF	TGTGCCAGCAGTTTGCGGACAGGGCGGCGGGAGACCCAGTACTTC
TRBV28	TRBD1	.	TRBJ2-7	CASRGQGGLYEQYF	TGTGCCAGCAGGGGACAGGGCGGACTATACGAGCAGTACTTC